This T cell receptor (beta chain) was sequenced in a study of OX40 agonist ivuxolimab in advanced cancers. From germline, CDR1 is MGHRA and CDR2 YSYEKL. The CDR3 spans 17 residues. The V segment lost 0 bases and the J segment 4 bases; nucleotides outside the gene matches: 9. TCRdb's copy holds only in-frame clones and misses some; the assay was immunoSEQ multiplex PCR. The sample yields approximately 31,000 clones, approximately 89% seen once. The sequenced sample was CD4+ or CD8+ T cells sorted from blood, obtained in a trial of the OX40 agonist ivuxolimab. V and J are TRBV4-1 and TRBJ2-7; 10 bases match TRBD1. The receptor was derived from an adult with an advanced solid tumor such as melanoma, head and neck, liver or kidney cancer. This CDR3 is CASSQEASGTGVYEQYF. The CDR3 nucleotides read TGCGCCAGCAGCCAAGAAGCTTCCGGGACAGGGGTTTACGAGCAGTACTTC.